The source of this T cell receptor beta chain is a study of blood T cell repertoires in COVID-19. Overall study: Italy, Spain and the United States were the sources of the convalescent and acute COVID-19 samples.

Original analysis: Researchers report that nucleated cell counts were estimated from reference gene primer amplification. Clones were read by immunoSEQ multiplex PCR, and TCRdb kept only the in-frame ones, dropping some. Clone size and the V and J calls come from that table; the DNA yielded D and trimming. The sample carries some 97,000 clones, approximately 80% recorded once. The V gene lost 0 bases and the J gene lost 3 bases, with 9 bases spanning the gap. Germline V gene sequence: CDR1 LGHNA, CDR2 YSLEER. The CDR3 extends over 14 amino acids. The chain uses TRBV4-3 and TRBJ2-7, with a weak D call TRBD2 (5 bases). The source material was peripheral blood. The receptor comes from a woman aged 65 to 85 with acute or convalescent COVID-19. The CDR3 region is CASSQERGNYEQYV. The CDR3 DNA follows: TGCGCCAGCAGCCAAGAGAGAGGGAACTACGAGCAGTACGTC.